Sequencing of this T cell receptor (beta chain) was carried out in a study of T cell repertoires in cytomegalovirus infection. TCRdb re-analysed the reads in MiXCR, keeping a single row per CDR3 protein. The data show some 920,000 distinct CDR3 sequences, roughly 30% seen once. Trimming removed 7 bases at V and 7 bases at J, with 11 bases between. Germline V gene lookup returns CDR1 LNHDA and CDR2 SQIVND (reference sequence). This CDR3 is 13 amino acids long. About this clonotype itself: Its specificity is not known.

The receptor's source is a human donor in good health (CMV status not recorded). Some clones in this sample may be carry-over from other donors' samples. The rearrangement uses TRBV19 and TRBJ1-6; D possibly corresponds to TRBD1 (5 bases). The material was cultured CD8+ T cells from PBMCs, obtained from culture after CMV antigen stimulation. CDR3 nucleotides: TGTGCCAGTATGGAGGGGCAAAATTCACCCCTCCACTTT. It yields the protein CASMEGQNSPLHF.